The 14 T cell receptor beta chains in this list originate from one sample, sequenced in a study of Ad26.COV2.S vaccination and SARS-CoV-2 variants. Treatment in this sample: 15 to 20 received Ad26.COV2.S at low or high dose, single or two shots; roughly 5 received placebo; per-sample allocation not given. Sample collection was performed on day 63 after the first vaccine or placebo injection. This table comes from immunoSEQ multiplex PCR, and its TCRdb copy is limited to in-frame clones, with some not included. The sample consists of a few hundred thousand clones, about 83% of them appearing once. Sequences were derived from peripheral blood, sampled in a trial of Ad26.COV2.S vaccine versus placebo. The receptors here all came from a person aged 18-60 years who received the Ad26.COV2.S COVID-19 vaccine or a placebo.

The CDR3 loop reads CATSRPRVTGANVLTF. In nucleotides, the CDR3 is TGTGCCACCAGCAGACCTCGGGTCACTGGGGCCAACGTCCTGACTTTC. The genes are TRBV15 and TRBJ2-6; D is unresolved. This CDR3 spans 16 amino acids. The germline V gene encodes CDR1 LNHNV and CDR2 YYDKDF (reference sequence). Trimming took off 2 bases at V and 2 bases at J, with 10 bases between the two ends. The full variable domain, its missing parts supplied by reference TRBV15 and TRBJ2-6, is DAMVIQNPRYQVTQFGKPVTLSCSQTLNHNVMYWYQQKSSQAPKLLFHYYDKDFNNEADTPDNFQSRRPNTSFCFLDIRSPGLGDTAMYLCATSRPRVTGANVLTFGAGSRLTVL.

The CDR3 protein is CSALFLAGDSYEQYF. The DNA for the CDR3 is TGCAGCGCCCTCTTTCTAGCGGGGGACTCCTACGAGCAGTACTTC. This chain joins TRBV29-1 and TRBJ2-7, with 10 bases that match TRBD2. Germline trimming cut 7 bases from V and 0 bases from J; bases unmatched to any gene: 9. This CDR3 has 15 amino acids. From germline, CDR1 is SQVTM and CDR2 ANQGSEA.

The chain joins TRBV4-1 to TRBJ2-5; possible D gene TRBD2, 5 bases. Trimming pared 3 bases from V and 5 bases from J, leaving 25 bases between. The CDR3 has 18 residues. In germline, CDR1 is MGHRA, CDR2 YSYEKL. This CDR3 is CASSHPLEPKAGRETQYF. CDR3 bases: TGCGCCAGCAGCCATCCTTTGGAGCCGAAGGCGGGCCGGGAGACCCAGTACTTC.

This rearrangement joins TRBV19 to TRBJ2-1, with D uncertain. V lost 3 bases and J 4 bases, leaving 13 bases between the germline ends. The CDR3 length is 15 residues. Germline CDR1 LNHDA, CDR2 SQIVND (reference sequence). CDR3 DNA sequence: TGTGCCAGTAGTATCAATTTAGCCCCATACAATGAGCAGTTCTTC. Its protein is CASSINLAPYNEQFF.

This clone appeared a few times. The V gene is TRBV7-3, the J gene TRBJ1-6, with D possibly being TRBD1 (6 bases). CDR1 and CDR2 from the germline V gene are SGHTA and FQGTGA. The V end was cut by 2 bases, the J end by 6 bases, with 8 bases between. This CDR3 has 14 residues. CDR3 sequence: CASSLGQRNSPLHF. The CDR3 DNA sequence: TGTGCCAGCAGCTTAGGACAGCGTAATTCACCCCTCCACTTT.

Comment on this clone: Other DNA sequences in the sample encode the same CDR3. This sequence joins TRBV27 and TRBJ2-2, with a possible D match to TRBD1 (5 bases). Germline CDR1 MNHEY, CDR2 SMNVEV (reference sequence). The ends were cut back, 9 bases at V and 8 bases at J, with 7 bases in the middle. The CDR3 extends over 10 amino acids. The CDR3 loop reads CASGAGELFF. The CDR3 DNA follows: TGTGCCAGTGGGGCGGGGGAGCTGTTTTTT.

The chain couples TRBV19 to TRBJ2-2, with 7 positions matching TRBD1. The V gene end was trimmed by 4 bases and the J gene end by 4 bases; junction bases not matched to a gene: 12. Germline loops: CDR1 LNHDA, CDR2 SQIVND (reference sequence). This CDR3 is 17 amino acids long. The CDR3 is CASSSHIQGSLTGELFF. The CDR3 nucleotides are TGTGCCAGTAGTAGCCACATACAGGGGTCGCTCACCGGGGAGCTGTTTTTT.

V gene TRBV10-1 combines with J gene TRBJ2-2, with TRBD1 matching 7 bases. Germline CDR1 reads WNHNN; CDR2 reads SYGVQD (reference sequence). Germline trimming cut 4 bases from V and 2 bases from J; bases unmatched to any gene: 7. CDR3 size: 16 residues. In DNA form, the CDR3 reads TGCGCCAGCAGTGCAACAGGGGCCCCAAACACCGGGGAGCTGTTTTTT. Translating it yields CASSATGAPNTGELFF.

This chain joins TRBV27 and TRBJ2-2; D uncertain. The germline V and J ends were trimmed by 4 bases and 5 bases, with 2 bases remaining between them. CDR1 MNHEY and CDR2 SMNVEV come from the germline V gene (reference sequence). The CDR3 runs 11 residues. The CDR3 coding sequence is TGTGCCAGCAGTTCAACCGGGGAGCTGTTTTTT. Translation: CASSSTGELFF.

The V and J genes are TRBV29-1 and TRBJ2-5; TRBD1 aligns across 8 bases. V lost 7 bases and J lost 4; bases outside the gene matches: 5. Germline CDR1 SQVTM, CDR2 ANQGSEA. The CDR3 consists of 12 residues. As DNA, the CDR3 is TGCAGCGCCTTTGACAGGGGAGAGACCCAGTACTTC. This gives the protein CSAFDRGETQYF.

This chain joins TRBV13 and TRBJ2-7; the D is unclear. From germline, CDR1 is PRHDT and CDR2 FYEKMQ (reference sequence). This CDR3 spans 14 amino acids. V lost 3 bases and J 4 bases, leaving 13 bases between the germline ends. In DNA, the CDR3 is TGTGCCAGCAGCTTTTCCTTCCTACCGTACGAGCAGTACTTC. Protein product: CASSFSFLPYEQYF.

The rearrangement links TRBV5-1 to TRBJ2-5; D remains unclear. CDR1 SGHRS and CDR2 YFSETQ come from the germline V gene. The CDR3 is made up of 15 amino acids. The V and J ends lost 0 bases and 4 bases respectively, with 13 bases between them. CDR3 region: CASSLGPTGGETQYF. The DNA for the CDR3 is TGCGCCAGCAGCTTGGGACCCACCGGCGGAGAGACCCAGTACTTC. Using reference TRBV5-1 and TRBJ2-5 for the parts outside the CDR3, the full variable domain is KAGVTQTPRYLIKTRGQQVTLSCSPISGHRSVSWYQQTPGQGLQFLFEYFSETQRNKGNFPGRFSGRQFSNSRSEMNVSTLELGDSALYLCASSLGPTGGETQYFGPGTRLLVL.

J is TRBJ2-7 and V is TRBV18; a weak D match, TRBD1 (6 bases). The ends were cut back, 2 bases at V and 7 bases at J, with 12 bases in the middle. The V gene's germline CDR1 is KGHSH and CDR2 LQKENI. The CDR3 is made up of 13 amino acids. The CDR3 spells CASSPYTGLEQYF. CDR3 in DNA: TGTGCCAGCTCACCATACACAGGGCTGGAGCAGTACTTC. Filled out from reference TRBV18 and TRBJ2-7, the complete variable domain reads NAGVMQNPRHLVRRRGQEARLRCSPMKGHSHVYWYRQLPEEGLKFMVYLQKENIIDESGMPKERFSAEFPKEGPSILRIQQVVRGDSAAYFCASSPYTGLEQYFGPGTRLTVT.

V gene TRBV19 combines with J gene TRBJ1-2, with unresolved D. With 2 bases removed from V and 2 bases from J, the gap between germline ends came to 18 bases. The CDR3 has 17 residues. Germline CDR1 reads LNHDA; CDR2 reads SQIVND (reference sequence). CDR3 sequence: CASSIIGSLPPNYGYTF. The CDR3 DNA reads as TGTGCCAGTAGTATAATTGGGAGCCTCCCTCCCAACTATGGCTACACCTTC.